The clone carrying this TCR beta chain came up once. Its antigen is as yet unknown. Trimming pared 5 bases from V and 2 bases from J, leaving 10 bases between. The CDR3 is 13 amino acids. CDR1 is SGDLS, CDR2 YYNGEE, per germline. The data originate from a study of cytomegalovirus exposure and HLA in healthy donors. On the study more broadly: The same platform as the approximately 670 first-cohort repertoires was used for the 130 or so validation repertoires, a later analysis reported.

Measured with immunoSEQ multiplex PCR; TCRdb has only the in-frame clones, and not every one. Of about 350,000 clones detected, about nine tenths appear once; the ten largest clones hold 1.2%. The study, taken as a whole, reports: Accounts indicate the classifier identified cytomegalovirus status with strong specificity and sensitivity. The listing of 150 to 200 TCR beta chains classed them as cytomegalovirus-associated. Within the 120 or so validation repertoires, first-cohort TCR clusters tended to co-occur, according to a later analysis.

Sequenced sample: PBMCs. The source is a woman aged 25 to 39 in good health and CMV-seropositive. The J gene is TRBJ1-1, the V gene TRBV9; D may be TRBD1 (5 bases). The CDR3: CASRSWDNTEAFF. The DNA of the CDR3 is TGTGCCAGCAGAAGTTGGGACAACACTGAAGCTTTCTTT.